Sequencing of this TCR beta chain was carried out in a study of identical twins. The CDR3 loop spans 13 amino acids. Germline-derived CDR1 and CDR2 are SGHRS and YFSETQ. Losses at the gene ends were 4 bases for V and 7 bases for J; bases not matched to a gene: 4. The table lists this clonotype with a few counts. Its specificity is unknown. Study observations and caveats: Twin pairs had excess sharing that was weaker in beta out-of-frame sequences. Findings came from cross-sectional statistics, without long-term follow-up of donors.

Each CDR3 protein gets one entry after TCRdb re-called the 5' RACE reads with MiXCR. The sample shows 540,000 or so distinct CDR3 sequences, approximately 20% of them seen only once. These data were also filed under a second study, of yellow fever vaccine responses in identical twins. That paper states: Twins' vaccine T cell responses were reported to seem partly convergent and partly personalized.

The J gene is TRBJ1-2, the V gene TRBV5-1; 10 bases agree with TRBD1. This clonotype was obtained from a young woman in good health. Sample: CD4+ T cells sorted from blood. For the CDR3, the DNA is TGCGCCAGCAGCGAAGACAGGGGGCTTGGCTACACCTTC. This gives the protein CASSEDRGLGYTF.